This TCR beta chain came from a study of human T cells and chemical hapten exposure. In its sample, this clonotype was seen many times. TCRdb recomputed calls from the RACE reads with MiXCR, one row per CDR3 protein. The sample has about 64,000 distinct CDR3 sequences; about 11% are singletons. The trim removed 1 base at V and 1 base at J, leaving 4 bases unmatched. The CDR3 covers 16 residues. Germline CDR1 and CDR2: MNHEY and SMNVEV (reference sequence). As to time point: patch test 3, about 24 weeks after DPC sensitization. Treatment of the sample: therapeutic diphenylcyclopropenone sensitization with weekly scalp DPC.

This specimen consisted of whole blood, obtained in connection with sensitization to the hapten diphenylcyclopropenone (DPC). The rearrangement uses TRBV27 and TRBJ1-1; TRBD1 agrees at 9 bases. The sequence derives from a woman in her twenties or thirties with alopecia areata. Some clones in this sample may be carry-over from other donors' samples. The CDR3 protein is CASSLLPGQGNTEAFF. Here the CDR3 DNA reads TGTGCCAGCAGTTTATTGCCGGGACAGGGGAACACTGAAGCTTTCTTT.